This TCR beta chain stems from a study of T cell responses to AZD1222 COVID-19 vaccine. The table came from immunoSEQ multiplex PCR; TCRdb's copy has only in-frame clones and leaves some out. The repertoire holds around 100,000 clones, with around nine tenths as singletons. Study conclusions and caveats: Spike-specific TCR breadth and depth both grew after two AZD1222 doses. The donors showed a predominance of white British ancestry and of females, with possible underestimation of clonal diversity. Reportedly, nearly half the spike-specific TCRs target unmutated variant regions. CD4 TCRs associated with vaccination spanned spike, dominating at 160-218 and 743-854.

Regarding this clone: Its antigen is currently unknown.

V was pared by 1 base and J by 9 bases, with 16 bases between. Per germline, CDR1 MGHRA and CDR2 YSYEKL. The CDR3 consists of 16 residues. This rearrangement joins TRBV4-1 to TRBJ1-6; no firm D call. The receptor was isolated from an adult in good health. Sequenced material: peripheral blood, taken on day 0 of AZD1222 vaccination. CDR3 protein: CASSQARSTDISPLHF. The CDR3 DNA follows: TGCGCCAGCAGCCAAGCTCGCAGTACGGATATTTCACCCCTCCACTTT.